The 14 T cell receptor beta chains below were found in one sample sequenced in a study of Ad26.COV2.S vaccination and SARS-CoV-2 variants. The treatment here: 15 to 20 received Ad26.COV2.S at low or high dose, single or two shots; 5 received placebo; per-sample allocation not given. Specimen acquisition occurred on day 63 following the initial vaccine or placebo injection. TCRdb keeps only in-frame clones here, not all; method: immunoSEQ multiplex PCR. The sample holds some 320,000 clones, around 84% seen once. This sample comprised peripheral blood, obtained in a trial of Ad26.COV2.S vaccine versus placebo. The source of these receptors is a person aged 18-65 years who received the Ad26.COV2.S COVID-19 vaccine or a placebo.

This rearrangement joins TRBV9 to TRBJ1-2; unclear D gene. Trimming shortened V by 5 bases and J by 3 bases, and 17 bases separated the two germline ends. In germline, CDR1 is SGDLS, CDR2 YYNGEE. The CDR3 runs 15 residues. CDR3 coding DNA: TGTGCCAGCAGTTCGAGGGTTGAGGGTGACTATGGCTACACCTTC. It codes for CASSSRVEGDYGYTF.

The chain has TRBV5-1 and TRBJ2-1; D unresolved. Trimming pared 4 bases from V and 4 bases from J, leaving 6 bases between. The CDR3 totals 12 residues. The germline gives CDR1 SGHRS, CDR2 YFSETQ. CDR3 in amino acids: CASSPEYNEQFF. The CDR3 nucleotides read TGCGCCAGCAGCCCCGAATACAATGAGCAGTTCTTC. Together with reference TRBV5-1 and TRBJ2-1, the CDR3 gives the full variable domain: KAGVTQTPRYLIKTRGQQVTLSCSPISGHRSVSWYQQTPGQGLQFLFEYFSETQRNKGNFPGRFSGRQFSNSRSEMNVSTLELGDSALYLCASSPEYNEQFFGPGTRLTVL.

V is TRBV18 and J is TRBJ2-5; no clear D gene. V was clipped by 2 bases and J by 2 bases, with 18 bases between them. Germline V gives CDR1 KGHSH, CDR2 LQKENI. The CDR3 totals 17 residues. DNA of the CDR3: TGTGCCAGCTCACCAAGGCTGAGTGGTGACGCACAAGAGACCCAGTACTTC. Its protein product is CASSPRLSGDAQETQYF.

The rearrangement uses TRBV6-1 and TRBJ1-5, with D possibly matching TRBD1 (6 bases). The germline gives CDR1 MNHNS, CDR2 SASEGT. The V and J ends lost 4 bases and 0 bases respectively, with 16 bases between them. The CDR3 length is 17 residues. CDR3 in DNA: TGTGCCAGCAGTGGGGGGCAGGCGGTCTATAGCAATCAGCCCCAGCATTTT. Its translation is CASSGGQAVYSNQPQHF.

This clone was detected only once. The J gene is TRBJ1-5, the V gene TRBV18; D may be TRBD1 (6 bases). Germline V gene lookup returns CDR1 KGHSH and CDR2 LQKENI. The V gene lost 5 bases and the J gene lost 5 bases, with 10 bases spanning the gap. This CDR3 region has 13 residues. This CDR3 is CASSWAGDQPQHF. CDR3 bases: TGTGCCAGCTCATGGGCAGGGGATCAGCCCCAGCATTTT.

This clone was detected only a few times. This rearrangement joins TRBV5-6 to TRBJ2-7; maybe TRBD2 (5 bases). V lost 4 bases and J lost 0, with 8 bases in between. Germline assignment: CDR1 SGHDT and CDR2 YYEEEE. The CDR3 covers 13 residues. The DNA for the CDR3 is TGTGCCAGCAGCAGGACTTCCTCCTACGAGCAGTACTTC. This translates into CASSRTSSYEQYF.

The J gene is TRBJ2-5, the V gene TRBV11-3, with D possibly TRBD1 on 6 matching bases. The length of the CDR3 is 14 residues. Looked up from germline, CDR1 is SGHNT and CDR2 is YENEEA. The V end was cut by 4 bases, the J end by 1 base, with 10 bases between. The CDR3 spells CASSSGRGQETQYF. CDR3 bases: TGTGCCAGCAGCTCAGGCAGGGGCCAAGAGACCCAGTACTTC.

The chain recombines TRBV6-5 with TRBJ1-5; D perhaps matches TRBD1 (5 bases). Germline V gives CDR1 MNHEY, CDR2 SVGAGI. CDR3 length: 14 residues. The ends were cut back, 7 bases at V and 7 bases at J, with 17 bases in the middle. The CDR3 coding sequence is TGTGCCAGCATCTCCCGGGACCGACGACAGCCCCAGCATTTT. This codes for CASISRDRRQPQHF.

DNA of the CDR3: TGTGCCAGCAGCTCAACACCGGGACCTCTGGCAGGAAACACCATATATTTT. Its protein product is CASSSTPGPLAGNTIYF. The chain is built from TRBV7-2 and TRBJ1-3, with D perhaps TRBD1 (5 bases). Trimming shortened V by 4 bases and J by 4 bases, and 20 bases separated the two germline ends. Germline V gene sequence: CDR1 SGHTA, CDR2 FQGNSA. This CDR3 has 17 residues. Using reference TRBV7-2 and TRBJ1-3 for the parts outside the CDR3, the full variable domain is GAGVSQSPSNKVTEKGKDVELRCDPISGHTALYWYRQSLGQGLEFLIYFQGNSAPDKSGLPSDRFSAERTGGSVSTLTIQRTQQEDSAVYLCASSSTPGPLAGNTIYFGEGSWLTVV.

The rearrangement uses TRBV7-2 and TRBJ1-5; maybe TRBD1 (5 bases). This CDR3 has 14 residues. The V end was cut by 5 bases, the J end by 3 bases, with 11 bases between. Per germline, CDR1 SGHTA and CDR2 FQGNSA. CDR3 nucleotides: TGTGCCAGCAGCCGCCAAGGGGACAATCAGCCCCAGCATTTT. Translation: CASSRQGDNQPQHF.

The chain uses TRBV18 and TRBJ2-4; maybe TRBD1 (6 bases). Trimming stripped 6 bases from V and 3 bases from J, with 21 bases between. The CDR3 is 17 residues long. The germline gives CDR1 KGHSH, CDR2 LQKENI. CDR3 coding DNA: TGTGCCAGCTCTCCCCAGACAGGCCCTTCGGGCAAAAACATTCAGTACTTC. Its protein product is CASSPQTGPSGKNIQYF.

This chain connects TRBV3-1 (or the pseudogene TRBV3-2) to TRBJ1-2; D gene uncertain. Trimming removed 5 bases at V and 1 base at J, with 11 bases between. CDR1 is LGHDT and CDR2 is YNNKEL in the germline V gene (reference sequence). This CDR3 region has 14 residues. CDR3 nucleotide sequence: TGTGCCAGCAGCTCAAGCGGTCTTAACTATGGCTACACCTTC. It codes for CASSSSGLNYGYTF.

V is TRBV7-2 and J is TRBJ2-1; the D gene could be TRBD1 or TRBD2 (5 bases each). V lost 4 bases and J lost 0, with 22 bases in between. Germline CDR1 reads SGHTA; CDR2 reads FQGNSA. This CDR3 contains 19 residues. The CDR3, as DNA: TGTGCCAGCAGCTACCGGGGCACCCCCCGGGCTAGCTCCTACAATGAGCAGTTCTTC. It is translated as CASSYRGTPRASSYNEQFF.

Concerning this clone: The same CDR3 can be traced to other DNA sequences in this sample. This chain uses TRBV18 with TRBJ1-2, with D possibly matching TRBD1 (6 bases). V was shortened by 6 bases and J by 0 bases, with 8 bases between the two germline ends. There are 13 residues in the CDR3. Germline lookup yields CDR1 KGHSH and CDR2 LQKENI. The CDR3 loop is CASSDRANYGYTF. CDR3 DNA sequence: TGTGCCAGCTCGGACAGAGCTAACTATGGCTACACCTTC. Supplemented by reference TRBV18 and TRBJ1-2, the full variable domain reads NAGVMQNPRHLVRRRGQEARLRCSPMKGHSHVYWYRQLPEEGLKFMVYLQKENIIDESGMPKERFSAEFPKEGPSILRIQQVVRGDSAAYFCASSDRANYGYTFGSGTRLTVV.